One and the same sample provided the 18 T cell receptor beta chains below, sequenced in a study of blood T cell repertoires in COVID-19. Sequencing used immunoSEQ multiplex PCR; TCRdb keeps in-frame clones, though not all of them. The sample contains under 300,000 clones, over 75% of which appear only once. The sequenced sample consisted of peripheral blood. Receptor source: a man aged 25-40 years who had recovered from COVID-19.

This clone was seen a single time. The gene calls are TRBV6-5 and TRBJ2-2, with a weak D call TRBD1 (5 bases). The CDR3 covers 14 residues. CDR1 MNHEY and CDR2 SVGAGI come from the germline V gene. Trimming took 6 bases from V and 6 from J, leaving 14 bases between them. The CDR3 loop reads CASRSGYDAGELFF. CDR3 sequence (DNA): TGTGCCAGCAGGTCAGGGTATGATGCCGGGGAGCTGTTTTTT.

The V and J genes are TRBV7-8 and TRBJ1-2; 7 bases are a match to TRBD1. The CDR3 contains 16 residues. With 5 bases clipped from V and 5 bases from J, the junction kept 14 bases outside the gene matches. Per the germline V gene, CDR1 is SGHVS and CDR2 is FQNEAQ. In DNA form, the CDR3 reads TGTGCCAGCAGCCGGCGATTAACAGGGGTAGATTATGGCTACACCTTC. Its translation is CASSRRLTGVDYGYTF.

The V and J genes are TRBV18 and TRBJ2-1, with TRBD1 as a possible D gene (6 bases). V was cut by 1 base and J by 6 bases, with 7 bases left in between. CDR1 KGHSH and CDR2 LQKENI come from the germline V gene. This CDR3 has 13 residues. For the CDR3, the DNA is TGTGCCAGCTCACCACTACAGGGCAATGAGCAGTTCTTC. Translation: CASSPLQGNEQFF.

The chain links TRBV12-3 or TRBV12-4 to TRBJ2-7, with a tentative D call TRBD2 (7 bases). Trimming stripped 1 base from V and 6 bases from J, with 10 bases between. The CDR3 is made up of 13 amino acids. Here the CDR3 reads CASSLVAGAEQYF. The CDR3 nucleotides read TGTGCCAGCAGTTTAGTGGCGGGGGCCGAGCAGTACTTC.

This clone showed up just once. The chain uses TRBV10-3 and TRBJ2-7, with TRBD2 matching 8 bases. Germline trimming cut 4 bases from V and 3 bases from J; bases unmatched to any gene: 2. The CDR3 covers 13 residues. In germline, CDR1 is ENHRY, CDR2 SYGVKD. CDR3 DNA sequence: TGTGCCATCAGTGCGGCGGGGGGCTACGAGCAGTACTTC. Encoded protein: CAISAAGGYEQYF.

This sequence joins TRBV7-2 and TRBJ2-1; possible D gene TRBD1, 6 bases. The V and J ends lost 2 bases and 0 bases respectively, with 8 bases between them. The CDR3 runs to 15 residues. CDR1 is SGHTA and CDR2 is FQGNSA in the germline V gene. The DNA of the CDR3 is TGTGCCAGCAGCTTACAGGGGAGCTCCTACAATGAGCAGTTCTTC. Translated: CASSLQGSSYNEQFF.

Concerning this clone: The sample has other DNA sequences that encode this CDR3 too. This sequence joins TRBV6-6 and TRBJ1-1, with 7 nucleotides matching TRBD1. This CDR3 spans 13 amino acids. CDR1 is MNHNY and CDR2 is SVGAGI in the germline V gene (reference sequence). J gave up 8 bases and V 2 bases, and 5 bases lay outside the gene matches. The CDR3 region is CASSYPGQTEAFF. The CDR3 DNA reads TGTGCCAGCAGTTACCCGGGACAGACCGAAGCTTTCTTT.

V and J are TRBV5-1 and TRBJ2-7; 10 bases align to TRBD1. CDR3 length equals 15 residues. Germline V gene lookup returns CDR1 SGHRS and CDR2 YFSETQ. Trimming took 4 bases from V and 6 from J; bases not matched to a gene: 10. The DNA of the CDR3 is TGCGCCAGCAGCCAATCCGGGACAGGGGAGCGCGAGCAGTACTTC. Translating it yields CASSQSGTGEREQYF. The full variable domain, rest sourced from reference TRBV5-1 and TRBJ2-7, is KAGVTQTPRYLIKTRGQQVTLSCSPISGHRSVSWYQQTPGQGLQFLFEYFSETQRNKGNFPGRFSGRQFSNSRSEMNVSTLELGDSALYLCASSQSGTGEREQYFGPGTRLTVT.

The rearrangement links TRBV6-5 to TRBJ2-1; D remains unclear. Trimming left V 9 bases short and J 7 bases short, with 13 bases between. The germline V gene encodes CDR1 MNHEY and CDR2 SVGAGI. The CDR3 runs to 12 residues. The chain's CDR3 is CASRSVENEQFF. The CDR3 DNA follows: TGTGCCAGTAGGAGTGTGGAGAATGAGCAGTTCTTC.

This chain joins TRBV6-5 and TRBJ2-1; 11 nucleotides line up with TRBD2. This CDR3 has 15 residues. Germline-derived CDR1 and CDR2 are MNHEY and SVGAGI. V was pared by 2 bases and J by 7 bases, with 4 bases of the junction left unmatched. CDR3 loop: CASSYGLAGGNEQFF. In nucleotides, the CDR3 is TGTGCCAGCAGTTACGGGCTAGCGGGGGGTAATGAGCAGTTCTTC.

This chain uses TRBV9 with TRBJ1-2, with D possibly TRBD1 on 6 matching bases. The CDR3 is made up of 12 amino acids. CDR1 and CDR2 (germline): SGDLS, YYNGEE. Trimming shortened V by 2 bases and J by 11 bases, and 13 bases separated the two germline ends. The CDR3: CASSVLGAQYTF. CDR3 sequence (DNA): TGTGCCAGCAGCGTTTTGGGGGCTCAGTACACCTTC. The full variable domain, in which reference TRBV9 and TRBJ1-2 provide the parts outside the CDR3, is DSGVTQTPKHLITATGQRVTLRCSPRSGDLSVYWYQQSLDQGLQFLIQYYNGEERAKGNILERFSAQQFPDLHSELNLSSLELGDSALYFCASSVLGAQYTFGSGTRLTVV.

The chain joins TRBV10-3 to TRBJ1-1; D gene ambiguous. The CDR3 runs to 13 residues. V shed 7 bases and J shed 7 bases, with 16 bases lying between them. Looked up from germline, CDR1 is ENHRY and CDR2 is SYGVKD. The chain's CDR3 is CAITGEDLSEAFF. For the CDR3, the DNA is TGTGCCATCACTGGGGAGGATTTGAGTGAAGCTTTCTTT.

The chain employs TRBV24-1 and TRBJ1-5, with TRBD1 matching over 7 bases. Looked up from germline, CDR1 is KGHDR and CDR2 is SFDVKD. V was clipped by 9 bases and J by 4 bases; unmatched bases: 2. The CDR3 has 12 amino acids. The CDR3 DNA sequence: TGTGCCACCCAGGGGGTTAATCAGCCCCAGCATTTT. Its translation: CATQGVNQPQHF.

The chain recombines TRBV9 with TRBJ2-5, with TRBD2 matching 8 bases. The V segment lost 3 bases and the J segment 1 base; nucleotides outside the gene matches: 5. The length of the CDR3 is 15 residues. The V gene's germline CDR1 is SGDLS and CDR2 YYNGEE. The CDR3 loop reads CASSETGGPQETQYF. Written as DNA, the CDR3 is TGTGCCAGCAGCGAGACGGGGGGGCCCCAAGAGACCCAGTACTTC.

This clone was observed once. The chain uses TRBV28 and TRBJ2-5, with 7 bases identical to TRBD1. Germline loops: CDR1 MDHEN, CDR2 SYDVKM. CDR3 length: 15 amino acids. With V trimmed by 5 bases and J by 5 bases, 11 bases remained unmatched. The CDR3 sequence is CASSPPQGNMETQYF. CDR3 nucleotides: TGTGCCAGCAGTCCACCACAGGGGAATATGGAGACCCAGTACTTC.

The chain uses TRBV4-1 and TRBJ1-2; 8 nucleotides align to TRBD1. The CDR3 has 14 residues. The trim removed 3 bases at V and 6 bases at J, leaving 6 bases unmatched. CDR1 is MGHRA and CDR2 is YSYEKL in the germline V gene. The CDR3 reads CASSQTGQGDGYTF. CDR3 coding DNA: TGCGCCAGCAGCCAGACCGGACAGGGCGATGGCTACACCTTC.

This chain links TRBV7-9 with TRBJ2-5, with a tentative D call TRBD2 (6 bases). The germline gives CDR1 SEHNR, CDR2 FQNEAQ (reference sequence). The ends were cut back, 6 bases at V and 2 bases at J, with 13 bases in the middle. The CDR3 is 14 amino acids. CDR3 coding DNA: TGTGCCAGCAGTCGGCCGGGGGTACAAGAGACCCAGTACTTC. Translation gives CASSRPGVQETQYF.

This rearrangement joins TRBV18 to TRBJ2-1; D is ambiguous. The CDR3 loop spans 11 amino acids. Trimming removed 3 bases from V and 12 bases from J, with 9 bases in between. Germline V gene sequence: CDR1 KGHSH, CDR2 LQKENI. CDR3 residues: CASSPSRWQFF. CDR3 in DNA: TGTGCCAGCTCACCCTCTAGGTGGCAGTTCTTC.